One sample yielded the 14 T cell receptor beta chains listed below, sequenced in a study of T cells in Graves' hyperthyroidism and ophthalmopathy (dated by TCRdb to between 2017 and 2020). The receptor library was made with multiplex PCR. Sequencer: Illumina HiSeq 2000. TCR beta CDR3 regions were amplified from RNA transcripts. For the first round of RT-PCR on the TCR CDR3, the HTBI primer set was used together with the Qiagen OneStep RT-PCR kit. TCRdb reprocessed the public reads (quality trimming at Q25 with fastp, clone calling with MiXCR) and kept in-frame beta chains. When rows share a CDR3 protein, they turn into one entry using the most common DNA and genes. Counted in this sample were roughly 570,000 distinct CDR3 sequences; roughly 46% of them appeared once. Roughly 20% of the sample belongs to the ten largest clones. The sample comprised peripheral blood or thyroid tissue (not recorded which). The receptors originated from an adult woman with Graves' disease, either hyperthyroidism or ophthalmopathy (not recorded which).

The chain recombines TRBV29-1 with TRBJ2-1; tentative D call: TRBD2 (5 bases). Trimming took off 6 bases at V and 8 bases at J, with 17 bases between the two ends. This CDR3 region has 13 residues. Germline lookup yields CDR1 SQVTM and CDR2 ANQGSEA. The CDR3 reads CSVGPLVRDEQFF. The CDR3, as DNA: TGCAGCGTCGGGCCACTAGTGAGGGATGAGCAGTTCTTC.

The gene calls are TRBV29-1 and TRBJ1-4; D remains unclear. CDR1 is SQVTM and CDR2 is ANQGSEA in the germline V gene. The CDR3 contains 12 residues. The germline V and J ends were trimmed by 8 bases and 3 bases, with 10 bases remaining between them. Here the CDR3 reads CSLRRSNEKLFF. The CDR3 nucleotides are TGCAGCTTGAGAAGGTCTAATGAAAAACTGTTTTTT.

This clonotype showed up many times. V and J are TRBV7-9 and TRBJ2-7; 9 bases agree with TRBD2. Germline CDR1 and CDR2: SEHNR and FQNEAQ (reference sequence). V trimming: 5 bases; J trimming: 2 bases; junction bases outside the gene matches: 7. This CDR3 contains 15 residues. The CDR3 DNA follows: TGTGCCAGCAGCGCGGCGGGCGGGAGGGCCTACGAGCAGTACTTC. It translates to CASSAAGGRAYEQYF.

In its sample, this clonotype was seen a few times. The V and J genes are TRBV5-1 and TRBJ2-1; the match to TRBD1 covers 7 bases. J gave up 7 bases and V 3 bases, and 4 bases lay outside the gene matches. Germline CDR1 reads SGHRS; CDR2 reads YFSETQ. CDR3 length: 13 amino acids. CDR3 region: CASSSPGGNEQFF. Here the CDR3 DNA reads TGCGCCAGCAGCTCGCCAGGGGGAAATGAGCAGTTCTTC.

The chain combines TRBV12-3 or TRBV12-4 with TRBJ1-2; TRBD1 matches 8 bases. Germline trimming cut 6 bases from V and 8 bases from J; bases unmatched to any gene: 14. This CDR3 spans 15 amino acids. CDR3 protein: CASSPWTGLPYGYTF. CDR3 nucleotides: TGTGCCAGCAGCCCCTGGACAGGGCTACCTTACGGCTACACCTTC.

This clonotype was seen once. This chain uses TRBV20-1 with TRBJ2-5, with 9 bases identical to TRBD1. Germline CDR1 reads DFQATT; CDR2 reads SNEGSKA (reference sequence). The CDR3 totals 16 residues. V lost 1 base, J lost 7 bases, and 13 bases stayed unmatched. The CDR3 DNA is TGCAGTGCTAGAGCAGGGGGACAGGGAGCCTCTCGGACCCAGTACTTC. It encodes CSARAGGQGASRTQYF.

The chain combines TRBV19 with TRBJ2-2; D is ambiguous. The CDR3 totals 17 residues. Trimming cost V 6 bases and J 0 bases, with 17 bases left between them. Germline V lookup: CDR1 LNHDA, CDR2 SQIVND (reference sequence). CDR3 DNA sequence: TGTGCCAGTAGCAGCTTGGACGGACCCACGAACACCGGGGAGCTGTTTTTT. This codes for CASSSLDGPTNTGELFF.

This chain's CDR3 is CASSMSGGYGYTF. As DNA, the CDR3 is TGTGCCAGTAGTATGTCGGGCGGCTATGGCTACACCTTC. The chain joins TRBV19 to TRBJ1-2, with no clear D. The V gene lost 3 bases and the J gene lost 4 bases, with 9 bases spanning the gap. CDR3 size: 13 residues. Germline values: CDR1 LNHDA, CDR2 SQIVND (reference sequence).

This clonotype has more than one count but fewer than ten. At one boundary the junction diverges from the germline segment, which might be a read error. V and J are TRBV7-3 and TRBJ2-2, with D unclear. CDR3 length equals 13 residues. Germline loops: CDR1 SGHTA, CDR2 FQGTGA. CDR3 residues: CASSVTVAGELFF. CDR3 in DNA: TGTGCCAGCAGCGTAACAGTGGCCGGGGAGCTGTTTTTT.

This sequence joins TRBV2 and TRBJ1-5, with a weak D call TRBD1 (5 bases). The germline V gene has CDR1 SNHLY and CDR2 FYNNEI. This CDR3 comprises 13 residues. V was trimmed by 7 bases and J by 1 base, leaving 8 bases between them. CDR3 amino acids: CASMGRSNQPQHF. In nucleotides, the CDR3 is TGTGCCAGCATGGGACGCAGCAATCAGCCCCAGCATTTT.

The V call is TRBV29-1, the J call TRBJ1-2; D unclear. Germline-derived CDR1 and CDR2 are SQVTM and ANQGSEA. V was cut by 0 bases and J by 6 bases, with 8 bases left in between. This CDR3 is built from 12 residues. The CDR3 DNA follows: TGCAGCGTTGAAGATCTACCAAATGGCTACACCTTC. Translated, it gives CSVEDLPNGYTF.

The rearrangement uses TRBV29-1 and TRBJ2-7, with 7 bases lining up with TRBD1. Unmatched junction bases numbered 5, after V lost 6 bases and J lost 3 bases. The CDR3 is 12 residues long. The germline CDR1 and CDR2 sequences are SQVTM and ANQGSEA. CDR3 nucleotide sequence: TGCAGCGTGGGATGGGACAGCTACGAGCAGTACTTC. This codes for CSVGWDSYEQYF.

A note on this clonotype: Relative to the germline gene, one junction end is altered; a read error may explain this. The CDR3 reads CASSEGRGSTLHF. DNA for the CDR3: TGTGCCAGCAGTGAAGGGCGAGGTTCAACCCTCCACTTT. V is TRBV2 and J is TRBJ1-6; D unresolved. This CDR3 spans 13 amino acids. Germline V gene data show CDR1 as SNHLY and CDR2 as FYNNEI. Filled out from reference TRBV2 and TRBJ1-6, the complete variable domain reads EPEVTQTPSHQVTQMGQEVILRCVPISNHLYFYWYRQILGQKVEFLVSFYNNEISEKSEIFDDQFSVERPDGSNFTLKIRSTKLEDSAMYFCASSEGRGSTLHFGNGTRLTVT.

This clonotype has a count of ten or more. Here the CDR3 DNA reads TGCAGTGCTATATACCCCCGACGGAACACCGGGGAGCTGTTTTTT. It encodes CSAIYPRRNTGELFF. The chain employs TRBV20-1 and TRBJ2-2; D gene unclear. V was pared by 4 bases and J by 1 base, with 13 bases between. Germline V lookup: CDR1 DFQATT, CDR2 SNEGSKA (reference sequence). This CDR3 is built from 15 residues.